The TCR beta chain under discussion was sequenced for a study of blood T cell repertoires in COVID-19. Study information: Samples taken during acute and convalescent COVID-19 were collected in the United States, Italy and Spain.

Germline V gene data show CDR1 as LGHNA and CDR2 as YNFKEQ. The V gene lost 0 bases and the J gene lost 4 bases, with 16 bases spanning the gap. The CDR3 sequence is 17 residues long. This clone was detected a few times. Authors' analysis steps: Nucleated cell counts were estimated from reference gene primer amplification. Profiling relied on immunoSEQ multiplex PCR, and the TCRdb table lists in-frame clones only, not all of them. That table furnishes V, J and clone size, whereas the DNA furnished D and trimming. This sample has about 220,000 clones; around 82% occur once, and the top ten carry roughly 2.3%.

This chain links TRBV4-2 with TRBJ1-3; D gene ambiguous. The material sequenced was peripheral blood. The TCR was taken from a woman aged 60 to 75 with acute or convalescent COVID-19. The CDR3, as DNA: TGTGCCAGCAGCCAAGATCTGGGGTTAGGGAGCGGAAACACCATATATTTT. Its translation is CASSQDLGLGSGNTIYF.